This T cell receptor beta chain was observed in a study of control samples from healthy donors and cancer patients. Data came from immunoSEQ multiplex PCR; TCRdb stores just in-frame clones and leaves some out. The table lists 100,000 to 150,000 clones, around 92% of them singletons. Trimming took 6 bases from V and 2 from J, leaving 13 bases between them. In germline, CDR1 is SQVTM, CDR2 ANQGSEA. The CDR3 contains 13 residues. The chain links TRBV29-1 to TRBJ1-2, with D tentatively TRBD1 (5 bases). The sequence came from a woman aged 45-65 years in good health. The sequenced sample was blood. CDR3 loop: CSVAGTRNYGYTF. CDR3 bases: TGCAGCGTGGCAGGGACCCGGAACTATGGCTACACCTTC.